This T cell receptor beta chain emerged from a study of CD8 T cells in Susac syndrome. V lost 8 bases and J lost 0; bases outside the gene matches: 7. The CDR3 is 14 residues long. CDR1 and CDR2 (germline): SEHNR, FQNEAQ (reference sequence). cDNA came from roughly 0.53 to 1 ug RNA primed by random hexamers. In TCRdb, the immunoSEQ multiplex PCR reads were re-called with MiXCR into one record per CDR3 protein. Of about 150,000 distinct CDR3 sequences listed, roughly 96% are singletons. Purification of the CD8+ and CD4+ T cells relied on negative isolation, and TEMRA cells underwent FACS enrichment. Sequenced: CD4+ T cells from PBMCs. The chain combines TRBV7-9 with TRBJ2-7, with 7 bases aligning to TRBD1. The sequence was collected from a human donor with Susac syndrome. In DNA form, the CDR3 reads TGTGCCAGCTCCGGACAGGCCTACTCCTACGAGCAGTACTTC. Protein sequence: CASSGQAYSYEQYF.